This T cell receptor (beta chain) was obtained from a study of regulatory T cells in long-lasting Graves disease. Time point reported: newly diagnosed GD, antithyroid drugs for less than 3 months. Generation of the TCR library employed RNA extracted from PBMCs. This clonotype was found many times. The CDR3 consists of 14 residues. The ends were cut back, 3 bases at V and 4 bases at J, with 15 bases in the middle. CDR1 and CDR2 (germline): DFQATT, SNEGSKA (reference sequence). The authors built TCR beta libraries using iRepertoire HTBI primers and Arm-PCR of CDR3 regions. TCRdb called the multiplex PCR reads again in MiXCR, with one record for every CDR3 protein. Here the sample spans a few hundred thousand distinct CDR3 sequences, 12% being singletons. These sequences were also reported in another study, on T cells in Graves' hyperthyroidism and ophthalmopathy. That study adds: Patients showing uncontrolled infection, other autoimmune disease, pregnancy or lactation were ineligible.

The clonotype comes from a woman in her late teens or twenties with Graves disease. Sequenced here: peripheral blood mononuclear cells (PBMCs), sampled at new diagnosis, from a patient treated with antithyroid drugs. V is TRBV20-1 and J is TRBJ1-2; D gene unclear. CDR3 coding DNA: TGCAGTGCTAGTGTCCCCGACGTACGCTATGGCTACACCTTC. This encodes CSASVPDVRYGYTF.